A selection of T cell receptor beta chains follows, all from one sample in a study of blood T cell repertoires in COVID-19. Clones were sequenced by immunoSEQ multiplex PCR, and TCRdb holds only the in-frame ones, with some missing. The data hold 130,000 to 150,000 clones, with about nine tenths observed a single time. The sequencing input was peripheral blood. These receptors all stem from a woman aged 45-59 years with acute or convalescent COVID-19. CDR3s include the opening cysteine and the closing phenylalanine or tryptophan. The D gene is left open where the match is weak. Not every row has a clone size; where given, it reads once, few, many or a size class.

CALTDRGLGGYTF	TGTGCCCTGACGGACAGGGGGCTAGGTGGCTACACCTTC	TRBV10-3	once	TRBD1	TRBJ1-2
CASSLLGGDQPQHF	TGTGCCAGCAGCTTGTTGGGGGGTGATCAGCCCCAGCATTTT	TRBV5-8	-	-	TRBJ1-5
CASSLGQGNYGYTF	TGTGCCAGCAGCTTAGGACAGGGAAACTATGGCTACACCTTC	TRBV5-5	-	TRBD1	TRBJ1-2
CASSQWTGTAYTF	TGTGCCAGCAGCCAGTGGACAGGGACGGCCTACACCTTC	TRBV3-1/TRBV3-2	few	TRBD1	TRBJ1-2
CASSQDTRGTQYF	TGTGCCAGCAGCCAAGATACGCGGGGTACGCAGTATTTT	TRBV3-1/TRBV3-2	-	-	TRBJ2-3
CASSVSPTTNEKLFF	TGTGCCAGCAGCGTTAGTCCTACAACTAATGAAAAACTGTTTTTT	TRBV9	-	-	TRBJ1-4
CASKLGGTATDTQYF	TGTGCCAGCAAGTTAGGCGGGACTGCCACAGATACGCAGTATTTT	TRBV5-4	-	-	TRBJ2-3
CATGGGSSTEAFF	TGTGCCACCGGGGGGGGGAGTAGCACTGAAGCTTTCTTT	TRBV19	-	-	TRBJ1-1
CASSLSRGGSYEQYF	TGTGCCAGCAGTTTATCGCGGGGGGGCTCCTACGAGCAGTACTTC	TRBV27	-	TRBD2	TRBJ2-7
CASSLNRGPTGELFF	TGTGCCAGCAGCTTAAATAGGGGCCCCACCGGGGAGCTGTTTTTT	TRBV7-3	-	-	TRBJ2-2
CASSPLAEGWGTEAFF	TGTGCCAGCAGCCCCCTGGCGGAGGGATGGGGAACTGAAGCTTTCTTT	TRBV5-6	-	-	TRBJ1-1
CASYDRSSYEQYF	TGTGCCAGCTATGACAGGAGCTCCTACGAGCAGTACTTC	TRBV28	-	-	TRBJ2-7
CAWSKNAGEKLFF	TGTGCCTGGAGTAAGAATGCCGGGGAAAAACTGTTTTTT	TRBV30	-	-	TRBJ1-4
CASSYANQPQHF	TGTGCCAGCAGCTACGCCAATCAGCCCCAGCATTTT	TRBV12-3/TRBV12-4	once	-	TRBJ1-5
CASSFGGTDTQYF	TGCGCCAGCAGCTTTGGAGGCACAGATACGCAGTATTTT	TRBV5-1	-	-	TRBJ2-3
CASRPDRGTEAFF	TGTGCCAGCAGGCCCGACAGGGGCACTGAAGCTTTCTTT	TRBV12-3/TRBV12-4	-	TRBD1	TRBJ1-1
CASSRTGANTGELFF	TGTGCCAGCAGCCGTACAGGGGCGAACACCGGGGAGCTGTTTTTT	TRBV11-3	-	TRBD1	TRBJ2-2
CAWGTFRQGANGELFF	TGTGCCTGGGGCACTTTTAGACAGGGGGCTAACGGGGAGCTGTTTTTT	TRBV30	-	TRBD1	TRBJ2-2
CASSRGVQGAETQYF	TGTGCCAGCAGCCGGGGGGTGCAGGGAGCAGAGACCCAGTACTTC	TRBV7-3	-	TRBD2	TRBJ2-5
CASSYGSGWEYF	TGTGCCAGCAGTTACGGGTCAGGCTGGGAGTACTTC	TRBV6-2/TRBV6-3	-	-	TRBJ2-7
CASSYPGTGEEKLFF	TGTGCCAGCAGTTATCCCGGGACAGGGGAAGAAAAACTGTTTTTT	TRBV6-6	-	TRBD1	TRBJ1-4
CASSDRTPSYNEQFF	TGCGCCAGCAGTGATAGGACACCCTCCTACAATGAGCAGTTCTTC	TRBV10-1	-	-	TRBJ2-1
CASSVDQGFPYEQYF	TGTGCCAGCAGCGTAGATCAGGGTTTCCCCTACGAGCAGTACTTC	TRBV9	once	-	TRBJ2-7
CASSPGPLYGYTF	TGTGCCAGCAGCCCAGGGCCTCTCTATGGCTACACCTTC	TRBV7-9	-	-	TRBJ1-2
CASSQGLSNQPQHF	TGTGCCAGCAGCCAGGGGCTTAGCAATCAGCCCCAGCATTTT	TRBV11-2	few	-	TRBJ1-5
CASSSRGGATDTQYF	TGTGCCAGCAGCTCACGGGGGGGAGCCACAGATACGCAGTATTTT	TRBV5-4	-	TRBD2	TRBJ2-3
CASSISGAHSPLHF	TGTGCCAGCAGCATCTCAGGTGCTCATTCACCCCTCCACTTT	TRBV9	-	-	TRBJ1-6
CASSLKRTQGETGELFF	TGTGCCAGCAGCTTAAAGCGGACCCAGGGGGAGACCGGGGAGCTGTTTTTT	TRBV7-8	-	TRBD1	TRBJ2-2
CASSGTGQLNEQFF	TGTGCCAGCAGCGGGACAGGGCAACTCAATGAGCAGTTCTTC	TRBV6-5	-	TRBD1	TRBJ2-1
CASSLYGSDEQYF	TGTGCCAGCAGCTTGTACGGGTCTGACGAGCAGTACTTC	TRBV13	-	-	TRBJ2-7
CASSAVGGGNSPLHF	TGTGCCAGCAGCGCAGTGGGGGGTGGTAATTCACCCCTCCACTTT	TRBV9	-	-	TRBJ1-6
CASSQGTSGRDTGELFF	TGCGCCAGCAGCCAAGGGACTAGCGGGAGGGACACCGGGGAGCTGTTTTTT	TRBV4-1	-	TRBD2	TRBJ2-2
CASSPRQGGAYEQYF	TGTGCCAGCAGCCCCCGGCAGGGTGGGGCCTACGAGCAGTACTTC	TRBV4-2	-	-	TRBJ2-7
CARPVPDRFMNTEAFF	TGTGCCAGACCAGTCCCTGACAGATTCATGAACACTGAAGCTTTCTTT	TRBV11-2	-	-	TRBJ1-1
CASYTRLGAKVEQYF	TGCGCCAGCTATACCCGGTTGGGGGCCAAGGTCGAGCAGTACTTC	TRBV23-1	-	-	TRBJ2-7
CASSLATAGGTEAFF	TGCGCCAGCAGCTTGGCAACGGCGGGCGGCACTGAAGCTTTCTTT	TRBV5-1	-	-	TRBJ1-1
CASSRQGSTEAFF	TGTGCCAGCAGCCGACAGGGGTCCACTGAAGCTTTCTTT	TRBV6-5	-	TRBD1	TRBJ1-1
CATSDFRTTYGYTF	TGTGCCACCAGTGATTTTCGGACAACCTATGGCTACACCTTC	TRBV24-1	-	-	TRBJ1-2
CASSLDVLYEQYF	TGCGCCAGCAGCTTGGACGTACTCTACGAGCAGTACTTC	TRBV5-1	-	-	TRBJ2-7
CASSDREDQPQHF	TGTGCCAGCAGCGACAGGGAAGATCAGCCCCAGCATTTT	TRBV21-1	-	-	TRBJ1-5
CSPGGVNTEAFF	TGCAGCCCCGGGGGGGTGAACACTGAAGCTTTCTTT	TRBV29-1	-	-	TRBJ1-1
CSVDRMSPEAFF	TGCAGCGTTGACAGGATGTCCCCTGAAGCTTTCTTT	TRBV29-1	-	-	TRBJ1-1
CASSTYPGERNTIYF	TGTGCCAGCAGCACTTATCCGGGAGAAAGAAACACCATATATTTT	TRBV6-5	-	-	TRBJ1-3
CACFRTYNSPLHF	TGTGCCTGCTTCAGGACCTATAATTCACCCCTCCACTTT	TRBV30	-	-	TRBJ1-6
CASSPGRSNYGYTF	TGTGCCAGCAGCCCGGGAAGGTCTAACTATGGCTACACCTTC	TRBV7-2	-	-	TRBJ1-2
CASSPAQGGYEQYF	TGTGCCAGCTCACCAGCACAGGGCGGTTACGAGCAGTACTTC	TRBV18	-	-	TRBJ2-7
CASSLGDRDTGELFF	TGTGCCAGCAGCTTGGGGGACAGGGACACCGGGGAGCTGTTTTTT	TRBV7-9	-	TRBD1	TRBJ2-2
CASSITAIEAFF	TGTGCCAGTAGTATAACAGCCATTGAAGCTTTCTTT	TRBV19	-	-	TRBJ1-1
CASSVQGSNEKLFF	TGTGCCAGCAGCGTACAGGGAAGTAATGAAAAACTGTTTTTT	TRBV5-4	-	-	TRBJ1-4
CASSPPGQGENIQYF	TGTGCCAGCAGCCCACCGGGACAGGGTGAAAACATTCAGTACTTC	TRBV9	-	TRBD1	TRBJ2-4